The sequence of this TCR beta chain was determined in a study of blood T cells in healthy people across ages. The CDR3 contains 15 residues. Next came a second PCR, run for about 6 to 12 cycles, which used a sample-barcoded 5' primer along with a J-beta primer mix. All samples gave at least 2.5 million CDR3-containing paired-end reads. MiXCR, applied by TCRdb to the 5' RACE reads, yields one record per CDR3 protein. Among around 710,000 distinct CDR3 sequences listed, 35% to 45% were seen once. This clonotype was detected many times. The sequencing sample was made of blood. V usage is TRBV21-1 and J usage is TRBJ1-2. TRBV21-1 is tagged as a pseudogene. This clonotype originated in a woman aged 55 to 70 in good health. CDR3 sequence (DNA): TGTGCCAGCAGCAAAGGGCGCAGGCTTAACTATGGCTACACCTTC. Translation: CASSKGRRLNYGYTF.